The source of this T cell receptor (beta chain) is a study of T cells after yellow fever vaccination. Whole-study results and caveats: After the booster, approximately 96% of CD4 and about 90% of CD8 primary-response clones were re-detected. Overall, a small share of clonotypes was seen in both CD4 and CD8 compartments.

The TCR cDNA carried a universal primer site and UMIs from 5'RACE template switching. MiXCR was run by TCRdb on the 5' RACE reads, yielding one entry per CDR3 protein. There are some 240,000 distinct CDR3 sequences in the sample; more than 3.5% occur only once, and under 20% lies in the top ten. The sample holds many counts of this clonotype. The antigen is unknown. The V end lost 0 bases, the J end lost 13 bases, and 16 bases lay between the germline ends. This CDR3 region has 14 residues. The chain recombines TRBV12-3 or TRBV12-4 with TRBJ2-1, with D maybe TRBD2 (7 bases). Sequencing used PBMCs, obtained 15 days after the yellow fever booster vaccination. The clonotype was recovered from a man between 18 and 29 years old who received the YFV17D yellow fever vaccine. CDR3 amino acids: CASSLALGGQSQFF. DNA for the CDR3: TGTGCCAGCAGTTTAGCGCTGGGGGGGCAGAGCCAGTTCTTC.